These T cell receptor beta chains were read from a single sample in a study of identical twins. TCRdb called the 5' RACE reads again in MiXCR, with one record for every CDR3 protein. The sample consists of hundreds of thousands of distinct CDR3 sequences, 21% of them appearing once. The same data also went into a second study, on T cells expressing NK-cell markers.

The sequencing sample was made of PBMCs. These receptors were collected from a woman aged 18-29 years in good health. Both conserved end residues are part of each CDR3. The order of the fields is D gene, J gene, V gene, clone size, CDR3 DNA, CDR3 protein. The D gene is left open where the match is weak. The size of a clone is reported for some rows only, either as once, few or many, or as a class for expanded clones.

D: -; J: TRBJ1-1; V: TRBV12-3/TRBV12-4; size: -; DNA: TGTGCCAGCAGTTTAAATACGAACACTGAAGCTTTCTTT; CDR3: CASSLNTNTEAFF
D: -; J: TRBJ2-7; V: TRBV10-2; size: few; DNA: TGCGCCAGCAAGGGCCGACACTCCTACGAGCAGTACTTC; CDR3: CASKGRHSYEQYF
D: -; J: TRBJ1-3; V: TRBV4-2; size: -; DNA: TGTGCCAGCACCGAGGGAGCCTCTGGAAACACCATATATTTT; CDR3: CASTEGASGNTIYF
D: -; J: TRBJ2-3; V: TRBV5-1; size: -; DNA: TGCGCCAGCAGAATTGGACTCAGCACAGATACGCAGTATTTT; CDR3: CASRIGLSTDTQYF
D: -; J: TRBJ2-7; V: TRBV12-3/TRBV12-4; size: many; DNA: TGTGCCAGCAGTTTAGCATTCCAATACGAGCAGTACTTC; CDR3: CASSLAFQYEQYF
D: -; J: TRBJ2-2; V: TRBV12-3/TRBV12-4; size: few; DNA: TGTGCCAGCAGGGGGCTGGAGACCGGGGAGCTGTTTTTT; CDR3: CASRGLETGELFF
D: TRBD1; J: TRBJ1-4; V: TRBV11-3; size: many; DNA: TGTGCCAGCAGCATATCCGGGACAGGCATCCCTAATGAAAAACTGTTTTTT; CDR3: CASSISGTGIPNEKLFF
D: TRBD1; J: TRBJ2-7; V: TRBV9; size: -; DNA: TGTGCCAGCAGCGTATCTTCGGGGACAGCCTACGAGCAGTACTTC; CDR3: CASSVSSGTAYEQYF
D: TRBD2; J: TRBJ2-2; V: TRBV2; size: -; DNA: TGTGCCAGCAGTTGGGGGACTACGAACACCGGGGAGCTGTTTTTT; CDR3: CASSWGTTNTGELFF
D: -; J: TRBJ1-1; V: TRBV7-2; size: -; DNA: TGTGCCAGCAGCTTCAACGGTGGAGATGTAGCTTTCTTT; CDR3: CASSFNGGDVAFF
D: -; J: TRBJ2-7; V: TRBV6-1; size: few; DNA: TGTGCCAGCAGTGAAGCGGCCGAGCAGTACTTC; CDR3: CASSEAAEQYF
D: TRBD2; J: TRBJ2-4; V: TRBV5-1; size: few; DNA: TGCGCCAGCAGCTTTCGACTAGCGGGCAGGTCAAACATTCAGTACTTC; CDR3: CASSFRLAGRSNIQYF
D: TRBD2; J: TRBJ2-3; V: TRBV15; size: -; DNA: TGTGCCACCAGCCAATTGGGGGGGGAAGGTACAGATACGCAGTATTTT; CDR3: CATSQLGGEGTDTQYF
D: TRBD2; J: TRBJ2-7; V: TRBV20-1; size: many; DNA: TGCAGTGCTAGGCCTGGGACTAGCGGGGGGCTGGAGCAGTACTTC; CDR3: CSARPGTSGGLEQYF
D: -; J: TRBJ2-7; V: TRBV7-2; size: few; DNA: TGTGCCAGCAGCTTACAGGACTACGAGCAGTACTTC; CDR3: CASSLQDYEQYF
D: -; J: TRBJ2-7; V: TRBV10-3; size: -; DNA: TGTGCCATCATGCAGGGGAGCTCCTACGAGCAGTACTTC; CDR3: CAIMQGSSYEQYF
D: TRBD2; J: TRBJ2-1; V: TRBV9; size: few; DNA: TGTGCCAGCAGCGCCGGAGCGGGAGTTTACAATGAGCAGTTCTTC; CDR3: CASSAGAGVYNEQFF
D: -; J: TRBJ1-6; V: TRBV14; size: many; DNA: TGTGCCAGCAGCCAAAGCTCCTATAATTCACCCCTCCACTTT; CDR3: CASSQSSYNSPLHF
D: TRBD1; J: TRBJ2-5; V: TRBV20-1; size: few; DNA: TGCAGTGCTAGTCAGGGGGCGGCTTGGCAAGAGACCCAGTACTTC; CDR3: CSASQGAAWQETQYF
D: -; J: TRBJ2-5; V: TRBV12-3/TRBV12-4; size: -; DNA: TGTGCCAGCACGACCCTCTGGGAGACCCAGTACTTC; CDR3: CASTTLWETQYF
D: -; J: TRBJ2-2; V: TRBV11-2; size: -; DNA: TGTGCCAGCACCCCCCATCCCGACACCGGGGAGCTGTTTTTT; CDR3: CASTPHPDTGELFF
D: TRBD2; J: TRBJ2-7; V: TRBV6-2/TRBV6-3; size: -; DNA: TGTGCCAGCAGTTCCCAGCGGACTAGCGGGAGCGATCCCCCTTTATACGAGCAGTACTTC; CDR3: CASSSQRTSGSDPPLYEQYF
D: -; J: TRBJ1-1; V: TRBV6-1; size: -; DNA: TGTGCCAGCAGTCGAGGGGGAAGGGCTGAAGCTTTCTTT; CDR3: CASSRGGRAEAFF
D: TRBD2; J: TRBJ2-1; V: TRBV4-3; size: few; DNA: TGCGCCAGCAGCCAAGATCTCCTAGCGGGAAATGAGCAGTTCTTC; CDR3: CASSQDLLAGNEQFF
D: TRBD1; J: TRBJ2-3; V: TRBV20-1; size: few; DNA: TGCAGTGCTAGAGTGAGGACAGGGCCAGATACGCAGTATTTT; CDR3: CSARVRTGPDTQYF
D: TRBD1; J: TRBJ2-7; V: TRBV10-3; size: few; DNA: TGTGCCATCAGGACGGGACAGGGAGGCGAGCAGTACTTC; CDR3: CAIRTGQGGEQYF
D: TRBD2; J: TRBJ2-3; V: TRBV20-1; size: -; DNA: TGCAGTGCTAGAGTCGGACTAGCCAAGGCAGATACGCAGTATTTT; CDR3: CSARVGLAKADTQYF
D: -; J: TRBJ2-2; V: TRBV20-1; size: few; DNA: TGCAGTGCTAGAGATTCCTCCTCCTACAGGAGCCTCACCGGGGAGCTGTTTTTT; CDR3: CSARDSSSYRSLTGELFF
D: -; J: TRBJ2-6; V: TRBV20-1; size: few; DNA: TGCAGTGCCTGGGCCCTTGGGACTGGGGCCAACGTCCTGACTTTC; CDR3: CSAWALGTGANVLTF
D: TRBD2; J: TRBJ2-7; V: TRBV30; size: few; DNA: TGTGCCTGGAGTGCGGCGGGAGGGCCCGAGCAGTACTTC; CDR3: CAWSAAGGPEQYF
D: TRBD2; J: TRBJ2-1; V: TRBV12-3/TRBV12-4; size: -; DNA: TGTGCCAGCAGCCTACTAGCGGGAGTCTGGAATGAGCAGTTCTTC; CDR3: CASSLLAGVWNEQFF
D: -; J: TRBJ1-3; V: TRBV7-6; size: -; DNA: TGTGCCAGCAGCCAGGGGACTGGAAACACCATATATTTT; CDR3: CASSQGTGNTIYF